The clone carrying this T cell receptor beta chain was seen once. Its antigen is not known. The data were taken from a study of cytomegalovirus exposure and HLA in healthy donors. Study observations and caveats: For cytomegalovirus status, the classifier reportedly gave diagnoses with high specificity and sensitivity. Earlier results showed most TCR beta V segments being productive about 87% or about 30% of the time.

The donors were healthy bone marrow donors. With 60 Vbeta and 13 Jbeta primers, the PCR was carried out. Profiling relied on immunoSEQ multiplex PCR, and the TCRdb table lists in-frame clones only, not all of them. The sample records 100,000 to 150,000 clones, roughly 80% being singletons. CDR1 and CDR2 (germline): SGHRS, YFSETQ. Trimming stripped 0 bases from V and 4 bases from J, with 10 bases between. The CDR3 loop spans 15 amino acids. This receptor was obtained from a man aged 25 to 40 in good health and CMV-seronegative. The V call is TRBV5-1, the J call TRBJ2-2; weak D call: TRBD2 (5 bases). Sequenced input: PBMCs. The CDR3 reads CASSLGAGGTGELFF. In DNA, the CDR3 is TGCGCCAGCAGCTTGGGAGCAGGAGGCACCGGGGAGCTGTTTTTT.